Sequencing of this TCR beta chain was carried out in a study of identical twins. One entry per CDR3 protein results from TCRdb running MiXCR on the 5' RACE reads. The repertoire consists of 450,000 or so distinct CDR3 sequences, with less than 20% occurring once and the leading ten covering roughly 12%. The germline gives CDR1 SGHRS, CDR2 YFSETQ. After removal of 0 bases from V and 8 bases from J, the junction contained 4 bases not matched to a gene. The CDR3 runs 15 residues. Many counts were recorded for this clonotype. Antigen unknown. Study results and limitations: Within cord blood, abundant beta clonotypes carried fewer insertions, but memory repertoires showed no such trend. It was cross-sectional statistical analysis, not following the same donors, that the conclusions relied on.

The chain joins TRBV5-1 to TRBJ2-1; 11 bases agree with TRBD2. The material sequenced was naive T cells sorted from blood. The receptor was isolated from a man over 45 in good health. The CDR3 DNA reads as TGCGCCAGCAGCTTGGGGCTAGCGGGAGGTTATGAGCAGTTCTTC. This codes for CASSLGLAGGYEQFF.